This T cell receptor beta chain appears in the sequencing data of a study of T cell responses to AZD1222 COVID-19 vaccine. Study results and caveats: Baseline serostatus was positive in only six AZD1222 recipients.

The trim removed 1 base at V and 1 base at J, leaving 8 bases unmatched. Germline V gene sequence: CDR1 SGHDT, CDR2 YYEEEE. There are 18 residues in the CDR3. In regard to this clone: Its antigen remains unidentified.

The repertoire was sequenced with immunoSEQ multiplex PCR; TCRdb's copy has only in-frame clones and lacks some. Among tens of thousands of clones listed, 70% to 90% were seen once. This TCR derives from an adult who received the AZD1222 COVID-19 vaccine. The sequencing used peripheral blood, collected 28 days after the second AZD1222 dose. The J gene is TRBJ2-3, the V gene TRBV5-6; the match to TRBD2 covers 11 bases. This chain's CDR3 is CASSLSLAGVFGTDTQYF. The CDR3 coding sequence is TGTGCCAGCAGCTTGTCACTAGCGGGGGTATTCGGCACAGATACGCAGTATTTT.